A single sample gave rise to the 9 T cell receptor beta chains below, sequenced in a study of vaccination and CD4 T cells after COVID-19. These receptors' targets are unknown. Treatment denoted: approximately nine-day PBMC culture with coronavirus spike peptide pools or control peptides (ViraFEST assay). Cultured CD4+ T-cell DNA underwent Oncomine TCR Beta short-read sequencing. TCRdb reprocessed the PCR reads via MiXCR and lists one record per CDR3 protein. The sample gives fewer than 15,000 distinct CDR3 sequences, less than 45% of which show up once; 7.5% to 9% is in the top ten. Sequences were derived from CD4+ T cells from blood, cultured in vitro, sampled after SARS-CoV-2 vaccination. The receptor source for this set is a human donor who had recovered from COVID-19.

CDR3 sequence (DNA): TGCAGTGCTAGAGGGCCTTCCCAGTTCTTC. Its protein is CSARGPSQFF. J is TRBJ2-1 and V is TRBV20-1; D not resolved. The germline V and J ends were trimmed by 1 base and 13 bases, with 8 bases remaining between them. This CDR3 region has 10 residues. Per the germline V gene, CDR1 is DFQATT and CDR2 is SNEGSKA (reference sequence).

CDR3 in DNA: TGTGCCAGCAGTCCGCGAAGGTTGGACACTGAAGCTTTCTTT. This encodes CASSPRRLDTEAFF. This rearrangement joins TRBV27 to TRBJ1-1, with no clear D. CDR3 length: 14 amino acids. Germline V gives CDR1 MNHEY, CDR2 SMNVEV (reference sequence). With 5 bases removed from V and 3 bases from J, the gap between germline ends came to 13 bases.

The rearrangement uses TRBV6-4 and TRBJ2-3; D perhaps matches TRBD1 (6 bases). The V end lost 5 bases, the J end lost 1 base, and 13 bases lay between the germline ends. Germline CDR1 and CDR2: MRHNA and SNTAGT. The CDR3 length is 15 residues. The CDR3 loop is CASSLDAGGTDTQYF. CDR3 nucleotide sequence: TGTGCCAGCAGTCTCGATGCAGGGGGCACAGATACGCAGTATTTT.

The sample holds a few counts of this clonotype. J is TRBJ2-3 and V is TRBV6-5; D may be TRBD1 (6 bases). This CDR3 has 16 residues. Germline assignment: CDR1 MNHEY and CDR2 SVGAGI. Trimming removed 4 bases from V and 0 bases from J, with 14 bases in between. CDR3: CASSSQGRLSTDTQYF. As DNA, the CDR3 is TGTGCCAGCAGTTCACAGGGTAGACTTAGCACAGATACGCAGTATTTT.

V is TRBV30 and J is TRBJ1-2, with D unresolved. The V end lost 0 bases, the J end lost 8 bases, and 13 bases lay between the germline ends. Germline V CDR1 and CDR2: GTSNPN, SVGIG (reference sequence). The CDR3 extends over 13 amino acids. CDR3 sequence (DNA): TGTGCCTGGAGTGTATCCCCACCTTCAGGCTACACCTTC. It yields the protein CAWSVSPPSGYTF.

The chain links TRBV4-2 to TRBJ1-5; TRBD1 matches at 9 bases. The germline V gene encodes CDR1 LGHNA and CDR2 YNFKEQ. The CDR3 runs to 15 residues. V was clipped by 0 bases and J by 5 bases; unmatched bases: 2. Written as DNA, the CDR3 is TGTGCCAGCAGCCAAGATGGGACAGGGTATCAGCCCCAGCATTTT. The encoded protein is CASSQDGTGYQPQHF.

The chain uses TRBV20-1 and TRBJ2-7; 9 bases line up with TRBD2. This CDR3 has 16 residues. Trimming took 5 bases from V and 2 from J; bases not matched to a gene: 13. CDR1 DFQATT and CDR2 SNEGSKA come from the germline V gene (reference sequence). CDR3 DNA: TGCAGTGCTGGAGGCCGATTTAGCGGGAGCGCCTACGAGCAGTACTTC. Translated: CSAGGRFSGSAYEQYF.

This rearrangement joins TRBV4-1 to TRBJ2-1; perhaps TRBD2 as D (5 bases). The V gene's germline CDR1 is MGHRA and CDR2 YSYEKL. The CDR3 spans 14 residues. The V gene lost 4 bases and the J gene lost 6 bases, with 13 bases spanning the gap. The CDR3: CASSPMKAVNEQFF. The DNA of the CDR3 is TGCGCCAGCAGCCCGATGAAAGCGGTCAATGAGCAGTTCTTC.

This clonotype was observed a few times. The genes are TRBV12-3 or TRBV12-4 and TRBJ2-3; D is unclear. Trimming cost V 4 bases and J 6 bases, with 14 bases left between them. The CDR3 runs 14 residues. The CDR3, as DNA: TGTGCCAGCAGTTCTCAGGCCGCTCCGGATACGCAGTATTTT. This sequence encodes CASSSQAAPDTQYF.